Reported below is one T cell receptor beta chain. In germline, CDR1 is ENHRY, CDR2 SYGVKD. The CDR3 extends over 16 amino acids. The germline V and J ends were trimmed by 0 bases and 4 bases, with 14 bases remaining between them. The entry originates in a study of cytomegalovirus exposure and HLA in healthy donors. This PCR relied on a set of 60 Vbeta primers and 13 Jbeta primers. Produced via immunoSEQ multiplex PCR; TCRdb's table is partial and in-frame only. The sample contains roughly 200,000 clones, 60% to 85% of which appear only once. This clonotype originated in a man aged 40-55 years in good health and CMV-seronegative. This chain uses TRBV10-3 with TRBJ2-3; D is unclear. Sequenced input: PBMCs. CDR3 bases: TGTGCCATCAGTGAGTCGAATAGCATAGTCGCAGATACGCAGTATTTT. Translation gives CAISESNSIVADTQYF.